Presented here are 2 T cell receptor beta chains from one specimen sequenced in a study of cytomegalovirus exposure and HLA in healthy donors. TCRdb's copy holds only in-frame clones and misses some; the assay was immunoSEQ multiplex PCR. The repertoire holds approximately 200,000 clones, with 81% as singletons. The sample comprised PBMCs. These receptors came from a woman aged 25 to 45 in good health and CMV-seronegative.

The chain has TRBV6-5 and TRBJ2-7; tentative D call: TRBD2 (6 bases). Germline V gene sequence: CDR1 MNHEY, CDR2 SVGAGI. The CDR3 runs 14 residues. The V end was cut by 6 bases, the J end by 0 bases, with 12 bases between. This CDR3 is CASRLMRDSYEQYF. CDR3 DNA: TGTGCCAGCAGACTAATGCGGGACTCCTACGAGCAGTACTTC.

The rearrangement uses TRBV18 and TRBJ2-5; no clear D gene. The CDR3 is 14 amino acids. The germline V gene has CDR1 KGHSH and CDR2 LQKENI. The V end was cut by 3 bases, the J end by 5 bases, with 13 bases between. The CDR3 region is CASSPPSHRETQYF. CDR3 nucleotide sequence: TGTGCCAGCTCACCCCCTAGTCACCGGGAGACCCAGTACTTC.